A selection of T cell receptor beta chains follows, all from one sample in a study of blood T cell repertoires in COVID-19. Profiling relied on immunoSEQ multiplex PCR, and the TCRdb table lists in-frame clones only, not all of them. This table has 130,000 to 150,000 clones, roughly 80% appearing once. Material: peripheral blood. These receptors were collected from an elderly woman in a cohort sampled during active or convalescent COVID-19. Both conserved end residues are trimmed from each CDR3.

J gene | V gene | CDR3 protein
TRBJ2-3 | TRBV7-9 | ASSRGTEQTTDTQY
TRBJ2-3 | TRBV7-3 | ASSLMATDTQY
TRBJ1-2 | TRBV24-1 | ATSDSRTDGYGYT
TRBJ2-3 | TRBV14 | ASSHGASRDTQY
TRBJ2-2 | TRBV9 | ASSARTVPGELF
TRBJ2-1 | TRBV11-2 | ASSLGLAHEQF
TRBJ2-1 | TRBV6-6 | ASSSGTSGYNEQF
TRBJ2-1 | TRBV2 | ASRSGLAGDFDEQF
TRBJ1-6 | TRBV7-8 | ASSPSRDRSLH
TRBJ1-1 | TRBV7-9 | ASSLIGSTEAF
TRBJ2-3 | TRBV2 | ASRRDRGTDTQY